This T cell receptor (beta chain) was observed in a study of metastatic and nonmetastatic thyroid tumors. For the study at large: Malignant and benign thyroid patients had repertoires compared in peripheral blood and tumor or nodule tissue. The study's findings and limits: Significantly higher TCR beta diversity was reportedly seen in malignant thyroid tumors than benign nodules, in blood and tumor.

Original processing methods: The distant-metastasis classifier for papillary thyroid cancer was built from CDR3 differences across clinicopathological groups. TCRdb re-analyzed the PCR reads through MiXCR. TCRdb assigned the V and J calls; the authors' analysis was not used. The profile covers approximately 24,000 clones, with roughly 20% appearing a single time and over 25% taken by the ten largest. On this clone itself: Its target is not known.

The ends were cut back, 6 bases at V and 0 bases at J, with 21 bases in the middle. CDR1 MNHNS and CDR2 SASEGT come from the germline V gene. There are 18 residues in the CDR3. None of the patients had undergone any treatment ahead of thyroid surgery. Sample: blood. This TCR came from a male donor with papillary thyroid cancer or a benign thyroid nodule (not recorded which). Some clones in this sample may be carry-over from other donors' samples. The rearrangement links TRBV6-1 to TRBJ1-5; D may be TRBD1 (6 bases). The CDR3 protein is CASREIFPGASSNQPQHF. In DNA form, the CDR3 reads TGTGCCAGCAGAGAAATTTTTCCGGGGGCTAGTAGCAATCAGCCCCAGCATTTT.